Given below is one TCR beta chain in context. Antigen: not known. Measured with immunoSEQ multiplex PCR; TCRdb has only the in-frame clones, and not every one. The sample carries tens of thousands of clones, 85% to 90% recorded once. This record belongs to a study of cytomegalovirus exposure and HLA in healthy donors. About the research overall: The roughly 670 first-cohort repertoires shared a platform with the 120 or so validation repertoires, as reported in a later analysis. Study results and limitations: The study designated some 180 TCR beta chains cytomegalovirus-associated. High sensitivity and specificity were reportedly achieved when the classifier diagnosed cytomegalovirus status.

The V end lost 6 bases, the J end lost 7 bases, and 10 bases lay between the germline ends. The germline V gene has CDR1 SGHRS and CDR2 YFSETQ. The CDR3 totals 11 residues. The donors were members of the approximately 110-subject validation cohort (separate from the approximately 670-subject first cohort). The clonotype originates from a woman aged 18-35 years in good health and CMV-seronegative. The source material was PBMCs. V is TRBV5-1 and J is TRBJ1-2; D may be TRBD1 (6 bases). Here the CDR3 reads CASKGVSGYTF. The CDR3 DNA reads TGCGCCAGCAAGGGGGTCTCTGGCTACACCTTC.